What follows are 9 T cell receptor beta chains derived from one specimen sequenced in a study of blood T cell repertoires in COVID-19. The table came from immunoSEQ multiplex PCR; TCRdb's copy has only in-frame clones and leaves some out. The sample lists 90,000 to 120,000 clones; under 95% were seen once. The sequenced sample consisted of peripheral blood. These receptor sequences come from a woman in her 30s with acute or convalescent COVID-19.

The chain joins TRBV12-3 or TRBV12-4 to TRBJ1-1; D ambiguous. The germline V and J ends were trimmed by 6 bases and 11 bases, with 13 bases remaining between them. CDR3 length: 11 residues. The CDR3 DNA reads as TGTGCCAGCAGCCCCTTTACGGGGGCTTTCTTT. This translates into CASSPFTGAFF.

This clone was seen only once. The J gene is TRBJ2-1, the V gene TRBV6-4; TRBD2 aligns across 14 bases. CDR3 length: 17 residues. The V and J ends lost 2 bases and 4 bases, in that order; junction bases with no gene match: 4. Germline V gene lookup returns CDR1 MRHNA and CDR2 SNTAGT. CDR3 sequence: CASSDVGLAGGYNEQFF. CDR3 DNA sequence: TGTGCCAGCAGTGACGTCGGACTAGCGGGGGGATACAATGAGCAGTTCTTC.

DNA of the CDR3: TGTGCCAGCACCACTGACAGGGGGTATTCACCCCTCCACTTT. Its protein is CASTTDRGYSPLHF. The chain employs TRBV2 and TRBJ1-6, with TRBD1 identical over 9 bases. J lost 8 bases, V lost 7 bases, and 6 bases had no gene match. CDR3 length: 14 residues. CDR1 is SNHLY and CDR2 is FYNNEI in the germline V gene.

CDR3 DNA sequence: TGCGCCAGCAGCCAGGCTTGGACAGGGTCCACTGAAGCTTTCTTT. Translation gives CASSQAWTGSTEAFF. V usage is TRBV5-1 and J usage is TRBJ1-1, with TRBD1 matching 8 bases. Germline V gene sequence: CDR1 SGHRS, CDR2 YFSETQ. V gave up 4 bases and J gave up 4 bases; unmatched junction bases: 9. This CDR3 comprises 15 residues.

The genes are TRBV29-1 and TRBJ2-7, with a weak D call TRBD2 (6 bases). This CDR3 is 14 amino acids long. Trimming stripped 5 bases from V and 0 bases from J, with 14 bases between. Germline CDR1 SQVTM, CDR2 ANQGSEA. The CDR3 spells CSVLGGTSSYEQYF. The CDR3 DNA reads as TGCAGCGTTCTCGGCGGGACGAGCTCCTACGAGCAGTACTTC.

V and J are TRBV18 and TRBJ2-1, with TRBD2 matching 8 bases. Germline V gene sequence: CDR1 KGHSH, CDR2 LQKENI. Unmatched junction bases numbered 20, after V lost 4 bases and J lost 9 bases. The CDR3 loop spans 18 amino acids. The CDR3 is CASSQEAVRTSSFGEQFF. The CDR3 nucleotides are TGTGCCAGCTCACAGGAGGCGGTTCGGACTAGCAGTTTCGGTGAGCAGTTCTTC.

The gene calls are TRBV2 and TRBJ1-4; 9 bases are a match to TRBD1. The CDR3 contains 15 residues. The germline gives CDR1 SNHLY, CDR2 FYNNEI. Unmatched junction bases numbered 8, after V lost 4 bases and J lost 8 bases. CDR3 sequence reads: CASSGEGQGGEKLFF. The DNA of the CDR3 is TGTGCCAGCAGTGGGGAGGGACAGGGTGGGGAAAAACTGTTTTTT.

This sequence joins TRBV19 and TRBJ1-5, with 7 bases fitting TRBD1. Germline V gives CDR1 LNHDA, CDR2 SQIVND (reference sequence). Trimming cost V 5 bases and J 0 bases; bases outside gene matches: 7. This CDR3 region has 16 residues. CDR3 sequence: CASSQDRAYSNQPQHF. The CDR3 coding sequence is TGTGCCAGTAGTCAAGACAGGGCTTATAGCAATCAGCCCCAGCATTTT. Full variable domain (missing parts from reference TRBV19 and TRBJ1-5): DGGITQSPKYLFRKEGQNVTLSCEQNLNHDAMYWYRQDPGQGLRLIYYSQIVNDFQKGDIAEGYSVSREKKESFPLTVTSAQKNPTAFYLCASSQDRAYSNQPQHFGDGTRLSIL.

The genes are TRBV28 and TRBJ1-6; D remains ambiguous. Trimming stripped 11 bases from V and 8 bases from J, with 16 bases between. The CDR3 extends over 13 amino acids. From germline, CDR1 is MDHEN and CDR2 SYDVKM. The DNA for the CDR3 is TGTGCCTCCCTGGGCAGGCAATATTCACCCCTCCACTTT. Translating it yields CASLGRQYSPLHF.